The TCR beta chain under discussion was sequenced for a study of CD8+CD57+ T cells in acquired aplastic anemia. The template for TCR beta VDJ and CDR3 sequence profiling was genomic DNA. MiXCR, run by TCRdb on the reads, gives a single entry per CDR3 protein. The data hold some 180,000 distinct CDR3 sequences, with 48% observed a single time. Previously, flow cytometry had revealed CD8+CD57+ cell expansion in the patients chosen for sequencing. Germline CDR1 reads KGHDR; CDR2 reads SFDVKD. This CDR3 has 15 residues. A remark on this clonotype: One end of the junction does not line up with germline, which may come from a read error.

This chain uses TRBV24-1 with TRBJ2-7; D may match TRBD1 or TRBD2 (5 bases each). The specimen sequenced was sorted CD4+, CD8+, or CD8+CD57+ T cells (not recorded which) from PBMCs. This receptor was identified in a human donor with aplastic anemia. The CDR3 spells CATSRVGGNTGELYF. The DNA of the CDR3 is TGTGCCACCAGTCGGGTTGGGGGAAACACCGGGGAGCTGTACTTC.